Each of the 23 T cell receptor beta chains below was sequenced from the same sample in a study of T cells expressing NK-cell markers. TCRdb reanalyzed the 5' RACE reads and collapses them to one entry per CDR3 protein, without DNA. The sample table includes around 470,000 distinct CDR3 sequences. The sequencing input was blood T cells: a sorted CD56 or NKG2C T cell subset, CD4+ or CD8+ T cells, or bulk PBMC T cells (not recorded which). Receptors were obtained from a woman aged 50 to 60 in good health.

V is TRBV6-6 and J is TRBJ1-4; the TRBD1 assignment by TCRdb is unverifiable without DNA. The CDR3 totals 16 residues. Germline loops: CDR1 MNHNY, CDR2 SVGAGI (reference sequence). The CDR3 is CASRRDLKTTNEKLFF.

This chain's CDR3 is CASSLGLAGSSLYNEQFF. The genes are TRBV5-1 and TRBJ2-1; TCRdb picks TRBD2, but there is no DNA to check that call. In germline, CDR1 is SGHRS, CDR2 YFSETQ. The CDR3 length is 18 residues.

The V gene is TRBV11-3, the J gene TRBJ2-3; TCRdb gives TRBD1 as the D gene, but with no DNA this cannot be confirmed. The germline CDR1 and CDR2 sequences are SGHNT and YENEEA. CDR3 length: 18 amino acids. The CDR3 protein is CASSPTGTTRTRTDTQYF.

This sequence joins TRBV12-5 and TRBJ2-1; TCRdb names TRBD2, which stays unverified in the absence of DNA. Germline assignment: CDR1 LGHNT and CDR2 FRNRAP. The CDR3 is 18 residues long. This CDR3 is CASGWDQKASGSYNEQFF.

The CDR3 is CASRPSGTYEQYF. This chain uses TRBV6-6 with TRBJ2-7; TCRdb gives TRBD2 as the D gene, but with no DNA this cannot be confirmed. CDR1 MNHNY and CDR2 SVGAGI come from the germline V gene (reference sequence). This CDR3 comprises 13 residues.

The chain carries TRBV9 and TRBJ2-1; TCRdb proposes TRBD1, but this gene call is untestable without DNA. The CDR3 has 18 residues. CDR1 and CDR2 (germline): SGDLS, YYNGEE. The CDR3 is CASSVAPGTGARWNEQFF.

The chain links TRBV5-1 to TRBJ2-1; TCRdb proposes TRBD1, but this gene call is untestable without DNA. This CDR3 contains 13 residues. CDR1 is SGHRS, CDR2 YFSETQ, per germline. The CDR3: CASSRDSTNEQFF.

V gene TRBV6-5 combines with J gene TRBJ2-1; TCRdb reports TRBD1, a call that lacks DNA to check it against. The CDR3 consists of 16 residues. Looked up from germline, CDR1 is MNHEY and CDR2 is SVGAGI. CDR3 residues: CASSYSDRTGENEQFF.

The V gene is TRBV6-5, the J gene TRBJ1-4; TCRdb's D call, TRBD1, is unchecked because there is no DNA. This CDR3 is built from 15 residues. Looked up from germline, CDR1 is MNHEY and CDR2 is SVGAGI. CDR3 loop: CASSPGDRGWEKLFF.

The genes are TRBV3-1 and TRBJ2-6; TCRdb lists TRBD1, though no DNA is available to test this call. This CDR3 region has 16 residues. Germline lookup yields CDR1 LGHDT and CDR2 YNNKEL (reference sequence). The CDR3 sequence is CASNLAGHSGANVLTF.

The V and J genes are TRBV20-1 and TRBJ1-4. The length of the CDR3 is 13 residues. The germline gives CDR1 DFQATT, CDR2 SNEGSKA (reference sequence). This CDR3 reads CSATGATNEKLFF.

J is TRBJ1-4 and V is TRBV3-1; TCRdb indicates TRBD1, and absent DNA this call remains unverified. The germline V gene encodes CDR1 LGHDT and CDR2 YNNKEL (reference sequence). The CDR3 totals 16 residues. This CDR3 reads CASSPTPGAAGEKLFF.

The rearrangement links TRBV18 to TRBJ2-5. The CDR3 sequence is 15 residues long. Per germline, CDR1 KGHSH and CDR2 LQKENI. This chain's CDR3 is CASSPQGAKGETQYF. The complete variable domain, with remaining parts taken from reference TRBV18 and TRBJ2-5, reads NAGVMQNPRHLVRRRGQEARLRCSPMKGHSHVYWYRQLPEEGLKFMVYLQKENIIDESGMPKERFSAEFPKEGPSILRIQQVVRGDSAAYFCASSPQGAKGETQYFGPGTRLLVL.

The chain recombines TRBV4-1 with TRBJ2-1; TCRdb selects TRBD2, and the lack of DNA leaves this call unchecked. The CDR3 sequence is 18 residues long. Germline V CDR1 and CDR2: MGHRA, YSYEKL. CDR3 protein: CASSQDSTGTRAYNEQFF.

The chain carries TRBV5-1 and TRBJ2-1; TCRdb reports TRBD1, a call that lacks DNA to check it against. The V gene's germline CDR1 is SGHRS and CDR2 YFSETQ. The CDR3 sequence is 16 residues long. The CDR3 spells CASSLWDDRNYNEQFF.

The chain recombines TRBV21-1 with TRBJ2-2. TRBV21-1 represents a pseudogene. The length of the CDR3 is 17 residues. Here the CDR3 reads CASSTLGVEPTLGELFF.

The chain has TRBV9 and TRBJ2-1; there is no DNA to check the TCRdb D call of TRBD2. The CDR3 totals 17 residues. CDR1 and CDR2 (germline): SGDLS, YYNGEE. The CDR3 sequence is CASSVGLGGLVNNEQFF. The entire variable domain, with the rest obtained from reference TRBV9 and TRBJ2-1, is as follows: DSGVTQTPKHLITATGQRVTLRCSPRSGDLSVYWYQQSLDQGLQFLIQYYNGEERAKGNILERFSAQQFPDLHSELNLSSLELGDSALYFCASSVGLGGLVNNEQFFGPGTRLTVL.

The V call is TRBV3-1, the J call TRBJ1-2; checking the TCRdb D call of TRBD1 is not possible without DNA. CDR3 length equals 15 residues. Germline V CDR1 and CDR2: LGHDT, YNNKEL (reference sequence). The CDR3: CASSRSGGEGYGYTF.

The CDR3 reads CASSPGLAGETQYF. The chain employs TRBV5-1 and TRBJ2-5; the D call of TRBD2 rests on TCRdb alone, since no DNA is present to check it. In germline, CDR1 is SGHRS, CDR2 YFSETQ. This CDR3 region has 14 residues.

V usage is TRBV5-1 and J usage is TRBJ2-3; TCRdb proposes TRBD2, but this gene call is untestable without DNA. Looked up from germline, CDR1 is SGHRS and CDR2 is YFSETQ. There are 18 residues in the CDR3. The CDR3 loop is CASSFIQSLAGDTDTQYF.

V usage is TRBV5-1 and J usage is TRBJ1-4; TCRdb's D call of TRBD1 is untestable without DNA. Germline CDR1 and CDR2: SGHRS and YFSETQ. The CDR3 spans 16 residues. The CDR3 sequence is CASSLEGQGINEKLFF. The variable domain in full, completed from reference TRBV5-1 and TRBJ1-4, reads KAGVTQTPRYLIKTRGQQVTLSCSPISGHRSVSWYQQTPGQGLQFLFEYFSETQRNKGNFPGRFSGRQFSNSRSEMNVSTLELGDSALYLCASSLEGQGINEKLFFGSGTQLSVL.

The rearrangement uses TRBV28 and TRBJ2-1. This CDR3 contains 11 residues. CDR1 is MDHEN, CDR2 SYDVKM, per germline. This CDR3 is CAVSERNEQFF.

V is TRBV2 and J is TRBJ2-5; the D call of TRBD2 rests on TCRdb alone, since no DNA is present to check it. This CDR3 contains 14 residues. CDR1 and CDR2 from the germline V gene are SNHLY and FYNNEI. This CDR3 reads CATSEGLAGETQYF.